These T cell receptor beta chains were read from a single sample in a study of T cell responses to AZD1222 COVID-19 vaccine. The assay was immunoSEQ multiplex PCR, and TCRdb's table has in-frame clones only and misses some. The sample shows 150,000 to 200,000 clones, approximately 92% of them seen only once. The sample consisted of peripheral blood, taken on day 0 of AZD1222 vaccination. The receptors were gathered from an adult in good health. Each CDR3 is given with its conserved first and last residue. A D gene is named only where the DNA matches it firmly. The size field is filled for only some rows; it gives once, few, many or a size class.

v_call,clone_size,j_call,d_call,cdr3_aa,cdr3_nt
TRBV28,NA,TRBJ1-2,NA,CASRTVGGYTF,TGTGCCAGCAGGACAGTAGGCGGCTACACCTTC
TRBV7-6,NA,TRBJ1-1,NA,CASSLTGFMNTEAFF,TGTGCCAGCAGCCTCACAGGATTCATGAACACTGAAGCTTTCTTT
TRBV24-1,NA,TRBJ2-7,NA,CATSDFRHAAYHEQYF,TGTGCCACCAGTGATTTTAGACATGCTGCCTACCACGAGCAGTACTTC
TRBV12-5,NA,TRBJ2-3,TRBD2,CASGLVVTSGEGTQYF,TGTGCTAGTGGTTTGGTCGTTACTAGCGGGGAGGGTACGCAGTATTTT
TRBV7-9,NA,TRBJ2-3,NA,CASSSNTDTQYF,TGTGCCAGCAGCTCCAACACAGATACGCAGTATTTT
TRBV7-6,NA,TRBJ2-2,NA,CASVRSYTGELFF,TGTGCCAGCGTTCGGAGCTACACCGGGGAGCTGTTTTTT
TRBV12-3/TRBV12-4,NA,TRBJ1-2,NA,CASTGWDYGYTF,TGTGCCAGCACCGGGTGGGACTATGGCTACACCTTC
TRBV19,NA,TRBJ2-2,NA,CASTWSTGELFF,TGTGCCAGTACATGGTCCACCGGGGAGCTGTTTTTT
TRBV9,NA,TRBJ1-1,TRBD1,CASSRTGNTEAFF,TGTGCCAGCAGCCGGACAGGGAACACTGAAGCTTTCTTT
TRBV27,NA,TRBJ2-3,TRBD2,CASSSRLAGVADTQYF,TGTGCCAGCAGTTCCCGACTAGCGGGGGTAGCAGATACGCAGTATTTT
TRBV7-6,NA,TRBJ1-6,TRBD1,CASSPQGALGSPLHF,TGTGCCAGCAGTCCACAGGGGGCTTTAGGGTCACCCCTCCACTTT
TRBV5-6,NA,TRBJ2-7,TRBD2,CASSTPPGLAGYEQYF,TGTGCCAGCAGCACGCCTCCGGGACTAGCGGGATACGAGCAGTACTTC
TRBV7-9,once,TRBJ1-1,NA,CASSYGGVTEAFF,TGTGCCAGCAGCTACGGCGGGGTCACTGAAGCTTTCTTT
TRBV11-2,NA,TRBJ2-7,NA,CASSLGHSSYEQYF,TGTGCCAGCAGCTTAGGGCACAGCTCCTACGAGCAGTACTTC
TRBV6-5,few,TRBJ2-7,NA,CASLRDGAYEQYF,TGTGCCAGCCTACGGGACGGTGCCTACGAGCAGTACTTC
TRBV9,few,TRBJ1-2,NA,CASSPQGFGYTF,TGTGCCAGCAGCCCACAGGGTTTTGGCTACACCTTC
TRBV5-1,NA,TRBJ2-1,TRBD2,CASSATPGPTSGILNEQFF,TGCGCCAGCAGCGCGACCCCGGGGCCTACTAGCGGGATTTTGAATGAGCAGTTCTTC
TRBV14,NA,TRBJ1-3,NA,CASSHSNTIYF,TGTGCCAGCAGCCATAGCAACACCATATATTTT
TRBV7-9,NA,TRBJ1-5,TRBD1,CASSRTGPNQPQHF,TGTGCCAGCAGCCGGACAGGGCCCAATCAGCCCCAGCATTTT
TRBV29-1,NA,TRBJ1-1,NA,CSVVRNTEAFF,TGCAGCGTTGTCCGGAACACTGAAGCTTTCTTT
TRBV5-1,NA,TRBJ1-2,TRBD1,CASSSTGEDGYTF,TGCGCCAGCAGCAGCACAGGGGAGGATGGCTACACCTTC
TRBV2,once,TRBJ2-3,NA,CASSYSDTQYF,TGTGCCAGCAGCTACTCAGATACGCAGTATTTT
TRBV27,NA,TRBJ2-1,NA,CASSPRDFYNEQFF,TGTGCCAGCAGTCCTCGGGATTTCTACAATGAGCAGTTCTTC
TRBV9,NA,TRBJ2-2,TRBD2,CASSPFWTSGGDTGELFF,TGTGCCAGCAGCCCCTTCTGGACTAGCGGGGGCGACACCGGGGAGCTGTTTTTT
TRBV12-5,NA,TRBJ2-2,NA,CASGLSEPYTGELFF,TGTGCTAGTGGTTTGAGCGAGCCCTACACCGGGGAGCTGTTTTTT
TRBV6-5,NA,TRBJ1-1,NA,CATAPTGNTEAFF,TGTGCCACCGCTCCGACAGGGAACACTGAAGCTTTCTTT
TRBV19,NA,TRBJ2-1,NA,CASSQGGNEQFF,TGTGCCAGTAGCCAGGGGGGGAATGAGCAGTTCTTC
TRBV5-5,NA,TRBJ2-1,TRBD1,CASSLGDSTFYNEQFF,TGTGCCAGCAGCTTGGGGGACAGTACCTTTTACAATGAGCAGTTCTTC
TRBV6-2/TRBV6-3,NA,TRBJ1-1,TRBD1,CASSYQRGHTEAFF,TGTGCCAGCAGTTACCAAAGGGGGCACACTGAAGCTTTCTTT
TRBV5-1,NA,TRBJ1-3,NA,CASSNLDSHSGNTIYF,TGCGCCAGCAGCAACCTCGACAGCCACTCTGGAAACACCATATATTTT
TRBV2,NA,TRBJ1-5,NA,CASSPGMSQPQHF,TGTGCCAGCAGCCCGGGAATGAGTCAGCCCCAGCATTTT
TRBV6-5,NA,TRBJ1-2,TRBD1,CASSPRGNYGYTF,TGTGCCAGCAGCCCCAGGGGGAACTATGGCTACACCTTC
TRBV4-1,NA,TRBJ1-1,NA,CASSLQTGNTEAFF,TGCGCCAGCAGCCTACAGACGGGGAACACTGAAGCTTTCTTT
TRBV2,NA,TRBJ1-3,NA,CASSKRATGNTIYF,TGTGCCAGCAGCAAAAGAGCAACTGGAAACACCATATATTTT
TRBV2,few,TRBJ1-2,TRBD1,CASVGQGRSGYTF,TGTGCCAGCGTTGGACAGGGGCGAAGCGGCTACACCTTC
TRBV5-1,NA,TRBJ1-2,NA,CASSLQGTTGYTF,TGCGCCAGCAGCTTACAGGGCACCACGGGCTACACCTTC
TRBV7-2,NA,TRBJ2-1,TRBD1,CASSFDRGEQFF,TGTGCCAGCAGCTTCGACAGGGGTGAGCAGTTCTTC
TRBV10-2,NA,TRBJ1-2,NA,CASSDGRGYGYTF,TGCGCCAGCAGTGATGGAAGGGGATATGGCTACACCTTC
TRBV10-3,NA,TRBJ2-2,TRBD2,CAITPGLAANTGELFF,TGTGCCATCACCCCTGGACTAGCGGCGAACACCGGGGAGCTGTTTTTT